This T cell receptor (beta chain) was documented in a study of blood T cell repertoires in COVID-19. TCRdb's copy holds only in-frame clones and misses some; the assay was immunoSEQ multiplex PCR. The sample lists 88,000 or so clones; approximately 82% were seen once. The source material was peripheral blood. This clonotype was obtained from a human donor in a cohort sampled during active COVID-19.

The CDR3 protein is CASSSRRTGGITEAFF. The CDR3 DNA follows: TGTGCCAGTAGTAGCCGGCGGACGGGCGGGATCACTGAAGCTTTCTTT. This chain joins TRBV19 and TRBJ1-1; D uncertain. V was cut by 4 bases and J by 4 bases, with 19 bases left in between. CDR1 and CDR2 (germline): LNHDA, SQIVND (reference sequence). The CDR3 is made up of 16 amino acids.